A selection of T cell receptor beta chains follows, all from one sample in a study of blood T cells in healthy people across ages. TCRdb reprocessed the 5' RACE reads via MiXCR and lists one record per CDR3 protein. This sample has about 670,000 distinct CDR3 sequences; around 43% occur once, and the top ten carry around 30%. The sequencing sample was made of blood. All receptors derive from a man at least 80 years old in good health. The CDR3 runs from the conserved cysteine through the conserved F or W. The order of the fields is V gene, J gene, CDR3 protein.

TRBV2,.,CASSESQRGTYEQYF
TRBV2,TRBJ1-2,CASSGQGLSYGYTF
TRBV4-1,TRBJ1-2,CASSQETGRYGYTF
TRBV11-2,TRBJ2-3,CASSLGLQGGDTQYF
TRBV3-1,TRBJ2-3,CASSQVLAGGTDTQYF
TRBV9,TRBJ2-1,CASSVLAEGPYNEQFF
TRBV5-5,TRBJ2-7,CASSTAGTGNYEQYF
TRBV6-2/TRBV6-3,TRBJ2-7,CASSYPRTGVNYEQYF
TRBV4-2,TRBJ2-5,CVSSQDHGLKGNKQYF
TRBV20-1,TRBJ1-6,CSASTGEARSPLHF
TRBV30,TRBJ2-6,CAWSGQGLGANVLTF
TRBV4-3,TRBJ2-1,CASSQDSTSGSNEQFF
TRBV7-2,TRBJ1-2,CASSLSVPNYGYTF
TRBV12-5,TRBJ2-1,CASGLGGTSSYNEQFF
TRBV7-3,TRBJ2-1,CASSLTGGLYNEQFF
TRBV24-1,TRBJ2-3,CATSDPLRDGTDTQYF
TRBV29-1,.,CSVGQGAYNEQYF
TRBV5-1,TRBJ2-1,CVSSVGGSPGQFF
TRBV11-2,TRBJ2-5,CASSSTPLGEQYF
TRBV18,TRBJ2-7,CASSGPGGTDYEQYF
TRBV11-3,TRBJ2-3,CASSSGSEDTQYF
TRBV27,.,CASSPPPRTGASEQYF
TRBV20-1,TRBJ2-1,CSARAGTGRASGYNEQFF
TRBV7-2,TRBJ2-3,CASSSVPLGTDTQYF
TRBV5-1,TRBJ1-1,CASSLAVQQGPMNTEAFF
TRBV20-1,TRBJ2-5,CSARETGHPREQYF
TRBV20-1,TRBJ2-3,CSARDDRQDGTDTQYF
TRBV6-2/TRBV6-3,TRBJ1-5,CASRSATMDFNQPQHF
TRBV20-1,TRBJ2-3,CSARARLGESVDTQYF
TRBV20-1,TRBJ2-1,CSARVDRNNEQFF
TRBV20-1,TRBJ2-3,CSAPDRGGDTQYF
TRBV27,TRBJ2-7,CASSSTRGGEQYF
TRBV12-3/TRBV12-4,TRBJ2-7,CASSSRDRVEQYF
TRBV6-2/TRBV6-3,TRBJ1-5,CASSQDRRRLDQPQHF
TRBV10-2,TRBJ2-7,CASSDRGLPTYEQYF
TRBV2,TRBJ2-1,CASRDNLSYNEQFF
TRBV5-8,TRBJ2-3,CASSLGTGTTDTQYF
TRBV7-2,TRBJ1-6,CASCSQWGSPLHF
TRBV6-2/TRBV6-3,TRBJ2-3,CASSYSLRGTDTQYF
TRBV4-2,TRBJ2-7,CARDGYEQYF
TRBV9,TRBJ2-7,CASSLRVQGAEQYF
TRBV3-1,TRBJ2-5,CASSQGGIPETQYF
TRBV6-2/TRBV6-3,TRBJ2-2,CASTRQNTGELFF